This paragraph reports one TCR beta chain. No antigen is known for it. The data were taken from a study of cytomegalovirus exposure and HLA in healthy donors. The PCR had 60 Vbeta and 13 Jbeta primers. Sequenced by immunoSEQ multiplex PCR; TCRdb stores in-frame clones only, minus some. This sample has about 160,000 clones, with 79% found just once. Broader study findings: V- and J-gene trimming of TCR beta was linked (in a later analysis) to a missense DCLRE1C variant. The likely explanation for a cluster of highly shared sequence variants was sequencing artifact. According to the study, roughly 160 TCR beta chains were cytomegalovirus-associated.

Germline V lookup: CDR1 MDHEN, CDR2 SYDVKM. Trimming took 5 bases from V and 3 from J, leaving 8 bases between them. The CDR3 totals 14 residues. The source material was PBMCs. The clonotype was recovered from a man in his fifties in good health and CMV-seropositive. The gene calls are TRBV28 and TRBJ2-6, with D hard to call. The CDR3 reads CASSRSLGANVLTF. Written as DNA, the CDR3 is TGTGCCAGCAGTCGTTCCCTTGGGGCCAACGTCCTGACTTTC.